Below, one TCR beta chain is given with its context. This clonotype was picked up a small number of times. Its antigen remains unidentified. Base quality data are lacking; no much larger clone is found one base away. The sample is drawn from a study of blood T cells in healthy people across ages (dated by TCRdb to between 2014 and 2016). Concerning the study at large: In model experiments, template switching captured about one uniquely barcoded TCR beta cDNA molecule for every two T cells. Four age groups were formed from the donors: young (average around 15 years), middle-aged (more than 35), aged (around 62) and long-lived (more than 75). To avoid experimental bias, donors of different ages were distributed randomly across sequencing lanes. Using the same blood draw, the study looked at two additional independent replicas of 1 million unique cDNA reads for two donors, one aged 18 to 30 and the other aged 80 or older. Age-related changes in TCR beta repertoire diversity were measured in the study by deep sequencing normalized with unique cDNA molecular identifiers. What the work shows at the level of the full study, not this receptor alone: Because donor CMV infection status was unknown, age-related changes in expanded clonotypes were potentially confounded. Because profiling used bulk unsorted PBMCs, naive and antigen-experienced compartments could not be compared conclusively. Observed TCR beta diversity per million T cells fell roughly linearly with age, and a significant reduction was already apparent by age about 36. Total diversity estimates from one million sequenced T cells were considered lower bounds and underestimates. Compared with the aged group, the long-lived group had more naive CD4+ T cells, fewer expanded clones and increased TCR diversity, suggesting age selection. There was a strong correlation between observed TCR beta diversity and the percentage of naive T cells measured by flow cytometry.

Donors were a few dozen systemically healthy Caucasian individuals from Russia aged roughly 6 to 95 years. Approximately 10 milliliters of peripheral blood were collected from each donor into EDTA-treated Vacutainer tubes. Ficoll-Paque density-gradient centrifugation was used to isolate PBMCs, with at least 6.5 million obtained per sample. Trizol reagent was used to extract total RNA from the PBMCs, yielding at least 6 micrograms per sample. The percentages of naive CD45RAhigh/CD27high T cells were determined by flow cytometry on a PBMC aliquot from every donor. To prepare the library, 5' RACE was applied. Sequenced using an Illumina HiSeq 2500. A second PCR of about 6 to 12 cycles was run with a J-beta primer mix and a sample-barcoded 5' primer. Each TCR beta cDNA molecule received a unique molecular identifier from a template-switch 5' adaptor carrying 12 random nucleotides. Each sample yielded at least 3 million CDR3-containing paired-end reads. All of the RNA was converted into first-strand cDNA using the Mint cDNA synthesis kit, with a TRBC-specific oligonucleotide serving as the primer. Following uracil-DNA glycosylase treatment, all cDNA underwent a first 18-cycle PCR with the universal primers M1SS and BC2_uni_R. The paper's data handling went like this. For normalization, 1 million high-quality reads, each with a distinct molecular identifier, were randomly selected from each sample. Reads with shared molecular identifiers were discarded instead of being binned into consensus sequences. MiTCR, with a Q25 quality threshold and the strictest error-elimination algorithm, was used for CDR3 identification, clonotype clustering and error correction. A nonparametric unseen species model with Euler transformation was used to estimate lower-bound total TCR beta diversity. The public reads were reanalyzed by TCRdb: fastp trimming at Q25, MiXCR alignment, in-frame beta chains only. Each record represents a unique CDR3 protein, reported with the most common genes and DNA among its rows. The V and J calls shown here were made by TCRdb, not taken from the authors' results. The sample includes about 970,000 distinct CDR3 sequences, with roughly 47% observed a single time. The top ten clonotypes cover about 20% of the sample.

V is shortened by 1 base, J by 2 bases, and the region joining them spans 18 bases. Including cysteine and phenylalanine, the CDR3 has 18 amino acids. The read is trimmed to its CDR3 DNA, 54 bases read in frame from base 1. Based on the germline V gene, the CDR1 and CDR2 sequences are MDHEN and SYDVKM. The receptor comes from a woman aged 55 to 70 in good health. The sample comprised blood. This chain joins TRBV28 to TRBJ2-4; a tentative D call is TRBD1 (6 bases match). In nucleotide form, the sequence is TGTGCCAGCAGTTTATCGTCTAGCAGGGGTTTTTCCAAAAACATTCAGTACTTC. Its translation is CASSLSSSRGFSKNIQYF.